This is a list of T cell receptor beta chains from one sample in a study of PD-1 blockade in classical Hodgkin lymphoma. Method: immunoSEQ multiplex PCR; TCRdb's copy keeps in-frame clones and lacks some. The sample shows 10,000 to 15,000 clones, roughly 90% of them seen only once. This material consisted of CD4+ T cells from blood, taken before the fourth cycle of nivolumab. These receptors were collected from a human donor with classical Hodgkin lymphoma. Each CDR3 is given with its conserved first and last residue. Fields, in order: V gene, D gene, clone size, J gene, CDR3 DNA, CDR3 protein. D genes are given only for firm matches. Size is omitted from some rows. Given values are once, few, many or a class for expanded clones.

V gene: TRBV7-6; D gene: .; clone size: .; J gene: TRBJ1-5; CDR3 DNA: TGTGCCAGCAGCTTATGGCGACAGCCCCAGCATTTT; CDR3 protein: CASSLWRQPQHF
V gene: TRBV7-8; D gene: TRBD2; clone size: .; J gene: TRBJ2-7; CDR3 DNA: TGTGCCAGCAGCTTAGGGGGACTAGTTTGGGGACGGATGATCTACGAGCAGTACTTC; CDR3 protein: CASSLGGLVWGRMIYEQYF
V gene: TRBV7-3; D gene: TRBD2; clone size: .; J gene: TRBJ2-1; CDR3 DNA: TGTGCCAGCAGCTCCAGGACTAGCGGGAGTACCCATGAGCAGTTCTTC; CDR3 protein: CASSSRTSGSTHEQFF
V gene: TRBV7-2; D gene: TRBD1; clone size: .; J gene: TRBJ2-3; CDR3 DNA: TGTGCCAGCAGCTCGCCGGACAGGGGAACAGATACGCAGTATTTT; CDR3 protein: CASSSPDRGTDTQYF
V gene: TRBV7-2; D gene: .; clone size: .; J gene: TRBJ2-5; CDR3 DNA: TGTGCCAGCAGCCCCGGAGGGGGCCAAGAGACCCAGTACTTC; CDR3 protein: CASSPGGGQETQYF
V gene: TRBV5-4; D gene: .; clone size: .; J gene: TRBJ2-3; CDR3 DNA: TGTGCCAGCAGCTCACGGGCTAGCGCAGATACGCAGTATTTT; CDR3 protein: CASSSRASADTQYF
V gene: TRBV19; D gene: .; clone size: .; J gene: TRBJ2-7; CDR3 DNA: TGTGCCAGTAGTATCCTCGGGGGCGGAACCTACGAGCAGTACTTC; CDR3 protein: CASSILGGGTYEQYF
V gene: TRBV6-5; D gene: .; clone size: .; J gene: TRBJ2-1; CDR3 DNA: TGTGCCAGCAGCCGCCCTACCCGGGACAATGAGCAGTTCTTC; CDR3 protein: CASSRPTRDNEQFF
V gene: TRBV6-1; D gene: .; clone size: .; J gene: TRBJ2-4; CDR3 DNA: TGTGCCAGCAGTGTTTCCCGGCAGGACATTCAGTACTTC; CDR3 protein: CASSVSRQDIQYF
V gene: TRBV7-2; D gene: TRBD2; clone size: .; J gene: TRBJ2-5; CDR3 DNA: TGTGCCAGCAGCCTGCGGTTCGGGGGGGGAGCAGAGACCCAGTACTTC; CDR3 protein: CASSLRFGGGAETQYF
V gene: TRBV5-1; D gene: TRBD1; clone size: .; J gene: TRBJ1-4; CDR3 DNA: TGCGCCAGCAGCAAGGGACAGAAAAATGAAAAACTGTTTTTT; CDR3 protein: CASSKGQKNEKLFF
V gene: TRBV5-1; D gene: TRBD1; clone size: .; J gene: TRBJ1-2; CDR3 DNA: TGCGCCAGCAGCTGGACCGGACAGGGGGCGGGAGGCTACACCTTC; CDR3 protein: CASSWTGQGAGGYTF
V gene: TRBV6-6; D gene: .; clone size: .; J gene: TRBJ1-4; CDR3 DNA: TGTGCCAGCAGTATTCTACTGGCCGGCGAAAAACTGTTTTTT; CDR3 protein: CASSILLAGEKLFF
V gene: TRBV18; D gene: .; clone size: .; J gene: TRBJ2-7; CDR3 DNA: TGTGCCAGCTCACGGGGCAGAGTTGGAACGTACGAGCAGTACTTC; CDR3 protein: CASSRGRVGTYEQYF
V gene: TRBV5-1; D gene: TRBD2; clone size: .; J gene: TRBJ2-2; CDR3 DNA: TGCGCCAGCAGCTTGCTAGCGGGGGTCGGCGGGGAGCTGTTTTTT; CDR3 protein: CASSLLAGVGGELFF
V gene: TRBV28; D gene: TRBD1; clone size: .; J gene: TRBJ1-4; CDR3 DNA: TGTGCCAGCAGACCCGGACAGGGGTACACTAATGAAAAACTGTTTTTT; CDR3 protein: CASRPGQGYTNEKLFF
V gene: TRBV28; D gene: .; clone size: .; J gene: TRBJ1-4; CDR3 DNA: TGTGCCAGCAGTTTAATGGGAGAGAATCTTAAACTGTTTTTT; CDR3 protein: CASSLMGENLKLFF
V gene: TRBV14; D gene: TRBD2; clone size: .; J gene: TRBJ2-2; CDR3 DNA: TGTGCCAGCAGCCGCGGACTAGCGGTAAACACCGGGGAGCTGTTTTTT; CDR3 protein: CASSRGLAVNTGELFF
V gene: TRBV18; D gene: .; clone size: .; J gene: TRBJ2-5; CDR3 DNA: TGTGCCAGCTCACCGATCGTACAAGAGACCCAGTACTTC; CDR3 protein: CASSPIVQETQYF
V gene: TRBV7-2; D gene: .; clone size: .; J gene: TRBJ2-6; CDR3 DNA: TGTGCCAGCGGCCCAACAGGGCCCGGGGCCAACGTCCTGACTTTC; CDR3 protein: CASGPTGPGANVLTF
V gene: TRBV28; D gene: .; clone size: .; J gene: TRBJ2-7; CDR3 DNA: TGTGCCAGCAGTTTCCAGAACTACGAGCAGTACTTC; CDR3 protein: CASSFQNYEQYF
V gene: TRBV29-1; D gene: TRBD1; clone size: .; J gene: TRBJ2-7; CDR3 DNA: TGCAGCGTTGACACGACAGGGGCAATAGGACCTAACTACGAGCAGTACTTC; CDR3 protein: CSVDTTGAIGPNYEQYF
V gene: TRBV19; D gene: TRBD2; clone size: few; J gene: TRBJ2-1; CDR3 DNA: TGTGCCAGTAGTGGGACCCGGGGGGGGGAGCAGTTCTTC; CDR3 protein: CASSGTRGGEQFF
V gene: TRBV28; D gene: TRBD2; clone size: .; J gene: TRBJ2-3; CDR3 DNA: TGTGCCGGGGCTAGCGGGGGGTACACAGATACGCAGTATTTT; CDR3 protein: CAGASGGYTDTQYF
V gene: TRBV5-1; D gene: .; clone size: .; J gene: TRBJ1-2; CDR3 DNA: TGCGCCAGCAGCTTGGATGGGGATCCATATGGCTACACCTTC; CDR3 protein: CASSLDGDPYGYTF
V gene: TRBV5-1; D gene: .; clone size: .; J gene: TRBJ1-5; CDR3 DNA: TGCGCCAGCAGCCAAAATGCACAGGGACAGCCCCAGCATTTT; CDR3 protein: CASSQNAQGQPQHF
V gene: TRBV7-3; D gene: TRBD1; clone size: .; J gene: TRBJ2-7; CDR3 DNA: TGTGCCAGCAGCCTCAACCGGGACAGGGGCTACGAGCAGTACTTC; CDR3 protein: CASSLNRDRGYEQYF
V gene: TRBV7-3; D gene: .; clone size: .; J gene: TRBJ1-2; CDR3 DNA: TGTGCCAGCAGCTTAATCGACGGCTATGGCTACACCTTC; CDR3 protein: CASSLIDGYGYTF
V gene: TRBV9; D gene: TRBD1; clone size: .; J gene: TRBJ1-2; CDR3 DNA: TGTGCCAGCAGCCCCCGGACAGGGCAAGATGGCTACACCTTC; CDR3 protein: CASSPRTGQDGYTF
V gene: TRBV30; D gene: .; clone size: .; J gene: TRBJ2-5; CDR3 DNA: TGTGCCTGGAGGACATCGCAAGAGACCCAGTACTTC; CDR3 protein: CAWRTSQETQYF
V gene: TRBV19; D gene: .; clone size: .; J gene: TRBJ1-1; CDR3 DNA: TGTGCCAGTACCCCTAATTGGGGGGCCGAAGCTTTCTTT; CDR3 protein: CASTPNWGAEAFF
V gene: TRBV18; D gene: .; clone size: .; J gene: TRBJ2-5; CDR3 DNA: TGTGCCAGCTCACCACCTACACGGGAGACCCAGTACTTC; CDR3 protein: CASSPPTRETQYF
V gene: TRBV7-3; D gene: TRBD2; clone size: .; J gene: TRBJ2-5; CDR3 DNA: TGTGCCAGCAGCCCAACGGGACTACAAGAGACCCAGTACTTC; CDR3 protein: CASSPTGLQETQYF
V gene: TRBV2; D gene: TRBD1; clone size: .; J gene: TRBJ1-2; CDR3 DNA: TGTGCCAGCAGTGGGACAGGGACCTATGGCTACACCTTC; CDR3 protein: CASSGTGTYGYTF
V gene: TRBV7-2; D gene: .; clone size: .; J gene: TRBJ2-6; CDR3 DNA: TGTGCCAGCAGCTTGAGAGGGGGGTTTGCCCCATCTGGGGCCAACGTCCTGACTTTC; CDR3 protein: CASSLRGGFAPSGANVLTF
V gene: TRBV11-3; D gene: TRBD1; clone size: .; J gene: TRBJ2-3; CDR3 DNA: TGTGCCAGCAGCTTACAGGGGGCTGGCACAGATACGCAGTATTTT; CDR3 protein: CASSLQGAGTDTQYF
V gene: TRBV10-3; D gene: .; clone size: .; J gene: TRBJ2-7; CDR3 DNA: TGTGCCATCAGTGAAAGAAACGAGCAGTACTTC; CDR3 protein: CAISERNEQYF
V gene: TRBV6-5; D gene: .; clone size: .; J gene: TRBJ2-6; CDR3 DNA: TGTGCCAGCAGTTACGGTAACACTGGGGCCAACGTCCTGACTTTC; CDR3 protein: CASSYGNTGANVLTF
V gene: TRBV18; D gene: .; clone size: .; J gene: TRBJ2-3; CDR3 DNA: TGTGCCAGCTCACAGACCTTGGGGACGCAAGGGACAGATACGCAGTATTTT; CDR3 protein: CASSQTLGTQGTDTQYF
V gene: TRBV5-1; D gene: TRBD2; clone size: .; J gene: TRBJ2-5; CDR3 DNA: TGCGCCAGTAGCGGGGGCTTACAAGAGACCCAGTACTTC; CDR3 protein: CASSGGLQETQYF
V gene: TRBV19; D gene: TRBD1; clone size: .; J gene: TRBJ2-3; CDR3 DNA: TGTGCCAGTAGTATAGCAGGGGGTGTTACAGATACGCAGTATTTT; CDR3 protein: CASSIAGGVTDTQYF